The rows below give T cell receptor beta chains drawn from one sample of a study of blood T cell repertoires in COVID-19. Assay: immunoSEQ multiplex PCR; the TCRdb copy retains only in-frame clones and omits some. This table has under 300,000 clones, around four fifths appearing once. Sequencing was done on a sample of peripheral blood. Receptors originate from a woman aged 60-75 years with active or convalescent COVID-19. Each CDR3 is given with its conserved first and last residue. Clone size is shown for a subset of rows, as once, few, many or a class of expanded clone.

J: TRBJ1-1
V: TRBV5-1
size: NA
CDR3: CASSIQGGDTEAFF

J: TRBJ2-7
V: TRBV4-1
size: NA
CDR3: CASSQSWAAEQYF

J: TRBJ2-7
V: TRBV5-1
size: once
CDR3: CASSATSGGYEQYF

J: TRBJ2-1
V: TRBV3-1/TRBV3-2
size: NA
CDR3: CASSPLLIDNEQFF

J: TRBJ1-4
V: TRBV6-1
size: NA
CDR3: CASSDVEYAEKLFF

J: TRBJ2-1
V: TRBV6-6
size: many
CDR3: CASSKAGPYNEQFF

J: TRBJ2-3
V: TRBV4-1
size: once
CDR3: CASRDREADTQYF

J: TRBJ2-1
V: TRBV14
size: once
CDR3: CASSQDRQKQFF

J: TRBJ1-1
V: TRBV2
size: NA
CDR3: CASRRDRVRAEAFF

J: TRBJ2-5
V: TRBV5-1
size: NA
CDR3: CASSLVPAGVETQYF

J: TRBJ2-5
V: TRBV10-1
size: NA
CDR3: CASSDGTDQETQYF

J: TRBJ2-7
V: TRBV7-9
size: NA
CDR3: CASSLPQGAHTYEQYF

J: TRBJ2-1
V: TRBV11-2
size: NA
CDR3: CASSQSGGAYNEQFF

J: TRBJ1-1
V: TRBV6-6
size: NA
CDR3: CASSPIQGAYGTEAFF

J: TRBJ1-6
V: TRBV27
size: NA
CDR3: CASTPQVTYNSPLHF

J: TRBJ2-7
V: TRBV5-1
size: NA
CDR3: CASSLLGNFYEQYF

J: TRBJ2-1
V: TRBV29-1
size: NA
CDR3: CSVDGLAGGPRINEQFF

J: TRBJ1-5
V: TRBV19
size: few
CDR3: CASSVTERSNQPQHF

J: TRBJ2-7
V: TRBV11-1
size: NA
CDR3: CASSSKRAAREQYF

J: TRBJ2-5
V: TRBV7-2
size: NA
CDR3: CASSLDLGQETQYF

J: TRBJ2-7
V: TRBV30
size: once
CDR3: CAWSLSRDRVYEQYF